A selection of T cell receptor beta chains follows, all from one sample in a study of siplizumab effects on memory and regulatory T cells. The data were produced by immunoSEQ multiplex PCR, yet TCRdb's version contains in-frame clones alone and is incomplete. Of more than 60,000 clones listed, about 92% are singletons. Sequencing was done on a sample of CD8+ T cells sorted from blood. The receptors come from a human donor in good health. Both conserved end residues are trimmed from each CDR3. D genes are given only for firm matches.

cdr3_aa v_call d_call
ASSLLGVRTDTQY TRBV27 -
AISVTPNTGELF TRBV10-3 -
ASSLQGMDRPAYEQY TRBV7-6 TRBD1
ASSSVVGAF TRBV6-5 -
ASGNGVEETQY TRBV6-5 -
ASSEGTKITDTQY TRBV6-1 -
SVVLGSTDTQY TRBV29-1 -
ASRDKTGGYT TRBV2 -
ASSSTQKLLPYEQY TRBV5-6 -
ASSLTSGGDEQY TRBV7-3 -
ASKFLAHTGELF TRBV27 -